The subject of this entry is one TCR beta chain. Its target is unknown. The CDR3 runs to 14 residues. V lost 6 bases and J lost 6; bases outside the gene matches: 6. Looked up from germline, CDR1 is LGHDT and CDR2 is YNNKEL (reference sequence). The data originate from a study of CD8 T cells in ankylosing spondylitis. Broader study findings: In reactive arthritis synovial fluid and blood, some motif variants had been reported before. In ankylosing spondylitis patients, matched synovial fluid reportedly showed significant enrichment of disease-linked clones. Clones linked to the disease showed a CD8+ phenotype. They occurred at relatively low frequencies in peripheral blood.

Researchers built TCR beta libraries using quantitative 5'-RACE with molecular barcodes. TCRdb independently ran MiXCR on the 5' RACE reads; one entry per CDR3 protein. The table includes roughly 150,000 distinct CDR3 sequences, under 35% detected once. The receptor was isolated from a male donor with ankylosing spondylitis. The chain joins TRBV3-1 to TRBJ2-1, with 9 positions matching TRBD2. Sequencing input: synovial fluid, either unsorted or a sorted T cell fraction (not recorded which). This CDR3 reads CASSQRLAVNEQFF. CDR3 coding DNA: TGTGCCAGCAGTCAAAGACTAGCGGTCAATGAGCAGTTCTTC.